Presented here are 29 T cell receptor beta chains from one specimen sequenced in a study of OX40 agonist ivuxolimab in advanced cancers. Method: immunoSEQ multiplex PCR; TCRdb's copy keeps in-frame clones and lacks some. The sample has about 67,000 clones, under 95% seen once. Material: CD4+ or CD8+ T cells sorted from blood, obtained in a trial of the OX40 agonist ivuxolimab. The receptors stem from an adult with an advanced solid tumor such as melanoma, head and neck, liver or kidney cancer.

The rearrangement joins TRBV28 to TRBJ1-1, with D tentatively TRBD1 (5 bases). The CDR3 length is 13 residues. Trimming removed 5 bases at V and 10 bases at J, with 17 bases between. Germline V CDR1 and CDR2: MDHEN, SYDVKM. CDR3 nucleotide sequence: TGTGCCAGCAGTCTAGGGTCCTTTGGGGGAGCTTTCTTT. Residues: CASSLGSFGGAFF.

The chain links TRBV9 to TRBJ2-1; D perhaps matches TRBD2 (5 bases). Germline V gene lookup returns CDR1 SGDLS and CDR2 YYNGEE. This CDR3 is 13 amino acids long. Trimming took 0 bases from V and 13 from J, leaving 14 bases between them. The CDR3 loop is CASSVDGGLAQFF. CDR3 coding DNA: TGTGCCAGCAGCGTAGACGGCGGGTTGGCCCAGTTCTTC.

CDR3 sequence: CASSPYPGDPKNIQYF. Written as DNA, the CDR3 is TGTGCCAGCTCACCATATCCCGGGGACCCCAAAAACATTCAGTACTTC. The rearrangement uses TRBV18 and TRBJ2-4; D may match TRBD1 or TRBD2 (5 bases each). V lost 2 bases, J lost 2 bases, and 13 bases lay in between. CDR1 KGHSH and CDR2 LQKENI come from the germline V gene. This CDR3 has 16 residues.

The CDR3 loop is CASSPSLRLADEQFF. In DNA form, the CDR3 reads TGTGCCAGCAGCCCTAGCCTTAGACTAGCCGATGAGCAGTTCTTC. V and J are TRBV7-2 and TRBJ2-1, with 7 bases lining up with TRBD2. CDR1 is SGHTA, CDR2 FQGNSA, per germline. The V gene end was trimmed by 5 bases and the J gene end by 8 bases; junction bases not matched to a gene: 12. The CDR3 runs 15 residues.

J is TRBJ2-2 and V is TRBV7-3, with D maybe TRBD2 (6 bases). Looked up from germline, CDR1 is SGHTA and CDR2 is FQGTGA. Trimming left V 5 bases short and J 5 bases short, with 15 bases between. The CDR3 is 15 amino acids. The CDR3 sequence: CASSPLGGPTGELFF. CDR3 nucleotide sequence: TGTGCCAGCAGCCCGCTAGGAGGGCCTACCGGGGAGCTGTTTTTT.

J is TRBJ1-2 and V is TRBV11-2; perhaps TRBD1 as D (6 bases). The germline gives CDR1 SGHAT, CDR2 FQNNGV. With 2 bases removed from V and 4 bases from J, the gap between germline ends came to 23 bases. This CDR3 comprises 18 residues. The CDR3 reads CASSLSALSGGAGYGYTF. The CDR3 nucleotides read TGTGCCAGCAGCTTATCAGCCCTCTCGGGGGGCGCAGGCTATGGCTACACCTTC.

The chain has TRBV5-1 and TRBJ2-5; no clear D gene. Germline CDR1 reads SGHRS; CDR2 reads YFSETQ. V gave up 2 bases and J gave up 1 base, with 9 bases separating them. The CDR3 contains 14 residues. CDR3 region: CASSFPDGQETQYF. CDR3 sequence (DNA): TGCGCCAGCAGCTTTCCGGACGGCCAAGAGACCCAGTACTTC.

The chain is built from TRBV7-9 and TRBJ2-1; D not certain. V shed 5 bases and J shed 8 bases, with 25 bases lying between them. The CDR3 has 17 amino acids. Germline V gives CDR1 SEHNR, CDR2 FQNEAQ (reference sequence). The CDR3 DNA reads TGTGCCAGCAGCCCGAACCCCCCCCGACCTCTAATCCATGAGCAGTTCTTC. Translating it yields CASSPNPPRPLIHEQFF.

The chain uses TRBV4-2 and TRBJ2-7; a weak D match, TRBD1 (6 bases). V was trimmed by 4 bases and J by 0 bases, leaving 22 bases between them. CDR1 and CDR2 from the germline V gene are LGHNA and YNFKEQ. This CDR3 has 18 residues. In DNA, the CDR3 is TGTGCCAGCAGCCCACGTCCTGGGACGGGACAACCCTCCTACGAGCAGTACTTC. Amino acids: CASSPRPGTGQPSYEQYF.

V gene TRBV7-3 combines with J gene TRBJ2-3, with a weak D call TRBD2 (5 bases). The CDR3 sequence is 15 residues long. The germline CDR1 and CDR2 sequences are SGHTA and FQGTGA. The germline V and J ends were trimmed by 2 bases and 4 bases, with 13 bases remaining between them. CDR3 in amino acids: CASSLGVAGADTQYF. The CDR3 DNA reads TGTGCCAGCAGCTTAGGGGTAGCCGGGGCAGATACGCAGTATTTT.

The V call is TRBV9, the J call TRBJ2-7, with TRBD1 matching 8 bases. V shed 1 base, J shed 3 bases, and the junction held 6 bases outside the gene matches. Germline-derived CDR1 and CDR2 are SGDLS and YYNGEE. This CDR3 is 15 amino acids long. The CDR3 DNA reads TGTGCCAGCAGCGTATCCGGGACAGGTGGCTACGAGCAGTACTTC. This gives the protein CASSVSGTGGYEQYF.

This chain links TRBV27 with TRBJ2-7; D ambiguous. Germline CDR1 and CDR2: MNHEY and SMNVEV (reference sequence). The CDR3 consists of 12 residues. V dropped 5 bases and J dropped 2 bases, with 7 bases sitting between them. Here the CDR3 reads CASSPSTYEQYF. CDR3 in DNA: TGTGCCAGCAGTCCAAGTACCTACGAGCAGTACTTC.

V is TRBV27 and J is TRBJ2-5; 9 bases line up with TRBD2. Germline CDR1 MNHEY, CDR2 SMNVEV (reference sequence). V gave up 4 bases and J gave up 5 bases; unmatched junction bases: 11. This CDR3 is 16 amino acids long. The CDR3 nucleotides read TGTGCCAGCAGTTCAGGGACTGCGGGAGGGACGGAGACCCAGTACTTC. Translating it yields CASSSGTAGGTETQYF.

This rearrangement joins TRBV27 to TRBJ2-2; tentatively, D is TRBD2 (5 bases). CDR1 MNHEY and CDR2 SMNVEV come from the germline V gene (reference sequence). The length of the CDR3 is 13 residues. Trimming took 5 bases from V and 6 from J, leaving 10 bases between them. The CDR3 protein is CASSTTIPGELFF. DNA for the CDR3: TGTGCCAGCAGTACGACTATTCCCGGGGAGCTGTTTTTT.

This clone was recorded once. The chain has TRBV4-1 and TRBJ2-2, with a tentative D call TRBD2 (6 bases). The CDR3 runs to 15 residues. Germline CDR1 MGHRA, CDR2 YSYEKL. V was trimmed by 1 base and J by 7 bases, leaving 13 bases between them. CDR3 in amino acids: CASSQVTGADGELFF. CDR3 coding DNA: TGCGCCAGCAGCCAAGTGACGGGAGCGGACGGGGAGCTGTTTTTT.

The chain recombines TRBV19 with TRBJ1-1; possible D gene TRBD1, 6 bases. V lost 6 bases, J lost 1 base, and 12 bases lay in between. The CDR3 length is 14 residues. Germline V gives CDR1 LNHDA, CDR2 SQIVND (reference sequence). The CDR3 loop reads CASSLPGQNTEAFF. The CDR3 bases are TGTGCCAGTAGCCTACCGGGACAGAACACTGAAGCTTTCTTT.

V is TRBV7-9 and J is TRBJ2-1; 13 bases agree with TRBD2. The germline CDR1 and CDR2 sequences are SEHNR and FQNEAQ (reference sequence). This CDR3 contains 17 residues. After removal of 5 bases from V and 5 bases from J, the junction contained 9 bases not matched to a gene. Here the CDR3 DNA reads TGTGCCAGCAGCCTACTAGCGGGAGGGCCTAGGCACAATGAGCAGTTCTTC. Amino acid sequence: CASSLLAGGPRHNEQFF. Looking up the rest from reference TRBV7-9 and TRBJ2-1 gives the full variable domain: DTGVSQNPRHKITKRGQNVTFRCDPISEHNRLYWYRQTLGQGPEFLTYFQNEAQLEKSRLLSDRFSAERPKGSFSTLEIQRTEQGDSAMYLCASSLLAGGPRHNEQFFGPGTRLTVL.

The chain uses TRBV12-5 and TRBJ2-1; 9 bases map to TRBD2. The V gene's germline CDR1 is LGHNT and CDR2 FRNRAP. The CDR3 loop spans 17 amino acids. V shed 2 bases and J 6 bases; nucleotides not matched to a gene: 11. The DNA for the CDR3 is TGTGCTAGTGGTTTGCAACGACTAGCGGAACTCCTCAATGAGCAGTTCTTC. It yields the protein CASGLQRLAELLNEQFF.

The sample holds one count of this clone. The CDR3 is CATSSSPWREGWGTGELFF. Here the CDR3 DNA reads TGTGCCACCAGTTCTTCCCCATGGAGAGAAGGGTGGGGCACCGGGGAGCTGTTTTTT. The chain carries TRBV15 and TRBJ2-2; unclear D gene. Between the trimmed V and J ends, which lost 6 bases and 4 bases, there was a span of 27 bases. There are 19 residues in the CDR3. Germline values: CDR1 LNHNV, CDR2 YYDKDF (reference sequence).

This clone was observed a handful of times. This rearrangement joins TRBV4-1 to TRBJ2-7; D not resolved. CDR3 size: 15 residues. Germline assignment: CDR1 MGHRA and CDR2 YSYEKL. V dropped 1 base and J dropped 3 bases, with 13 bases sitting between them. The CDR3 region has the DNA TGCGCCAGCAGCCAAGCCGCGAGTCCGATCTACGAGCAGTACTTC. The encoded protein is CASSQAASPIYEQYF.

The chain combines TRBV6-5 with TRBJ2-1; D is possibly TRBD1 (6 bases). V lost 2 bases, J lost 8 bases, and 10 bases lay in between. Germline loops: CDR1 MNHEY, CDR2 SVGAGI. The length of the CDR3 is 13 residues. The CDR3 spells CASSYRQGHEQFF. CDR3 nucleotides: TGTGCCAGCAGTTACCGCCAGGGGCATGAGCAGTTCTTC.

DNA for the CDR3: TGTGCCAGCTCCCCACCAGATGGGACCTTGTACAATGAGCAGTTCTTC. Translation: CASSPPDGTLYNEQFF. The chain uses TRBV28 and TRBJ2-1, with D perhaps matching TRBD1 or TRBD2 (5 bases each). Germline V gives CDR1 MDHEN, CDR2 SYDVKM. V gave up 8 bases and J gave up 4 bases, with 21 bases separating them. This CDR3 is 16 amino acids long.

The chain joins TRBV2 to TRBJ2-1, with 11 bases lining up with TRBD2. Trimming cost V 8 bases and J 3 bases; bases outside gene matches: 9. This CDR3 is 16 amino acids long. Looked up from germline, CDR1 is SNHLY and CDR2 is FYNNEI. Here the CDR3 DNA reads TGTGCCAGCCCGTCATCGGGACTAGCGGACTACAATGAGCAGTTCTTC. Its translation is CASPSSGLADYNEQFF.

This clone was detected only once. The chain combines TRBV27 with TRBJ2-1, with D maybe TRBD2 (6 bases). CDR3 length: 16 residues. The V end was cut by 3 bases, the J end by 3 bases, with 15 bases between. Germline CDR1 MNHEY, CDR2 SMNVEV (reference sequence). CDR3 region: CASSFLAGGDYNEQFF. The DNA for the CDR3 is TGTGCCAGCAGTTTCCTAGCCGGAGGGGACTACAATGAGCAGTTCTTC.

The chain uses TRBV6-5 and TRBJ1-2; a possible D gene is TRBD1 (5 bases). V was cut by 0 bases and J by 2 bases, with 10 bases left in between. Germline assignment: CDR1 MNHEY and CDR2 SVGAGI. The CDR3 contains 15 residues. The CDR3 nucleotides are TGTGCCAGCAGTTACTCTCCAGGGACCAACTATGGCTACACCTTC. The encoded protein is CASSYSPGTNYGYTF.

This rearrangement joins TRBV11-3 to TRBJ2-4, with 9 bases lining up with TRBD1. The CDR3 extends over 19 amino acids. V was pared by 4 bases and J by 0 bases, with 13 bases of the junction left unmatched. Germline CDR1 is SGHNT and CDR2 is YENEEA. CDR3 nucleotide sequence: TGTGCCAGCAGCTCCCGGACAGGGGACCCCGATTTAGCCAAAAACATTCAGTACTTC. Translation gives CASSSRTGDPDLAKNIQYF. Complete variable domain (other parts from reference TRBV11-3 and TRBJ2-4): EAGVVQSPRYKIIEKKQPVAFWCNPISGHNTLYWYLQNLGQGPELLIRYENEEAVDDSQLPKDRFSAERLKGVDSTLKIQPAELGDSAVYLCASSSRTGDPDLAKNIQYFGAGTRLSVL.

CDR3 in amino acids: CASSLSGSSDTQYF. CDR3 coding DNA: TGTGCCAGCAGCTTAAGTGGCAGCTCGGATACGCAGTATTTT. The chain has TRBV7-8 and TRBJ2-3; D not certain. Germline CDR1 reads SGHVS; CDR2 reads FQNEAQ. The CDR3 loop spans 14 amino acids. V lost 2 bases and J 6 bases, leaving 12 bases between the germline ends.

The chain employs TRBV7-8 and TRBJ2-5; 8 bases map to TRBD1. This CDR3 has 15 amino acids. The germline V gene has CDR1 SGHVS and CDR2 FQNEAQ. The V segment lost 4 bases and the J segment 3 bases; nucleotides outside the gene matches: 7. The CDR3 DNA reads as TGTGCCAGCAGCTCGAACGTGGACAGGGAAGAGACCCAGTACTTC. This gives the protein CASSSNVDREETQYF.

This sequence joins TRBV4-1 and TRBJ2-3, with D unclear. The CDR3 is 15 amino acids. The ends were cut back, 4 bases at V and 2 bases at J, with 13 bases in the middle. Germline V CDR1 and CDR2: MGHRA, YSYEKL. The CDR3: CASSPLVSLTDTQYF. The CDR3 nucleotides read TGCGCCAGCAGCCCGCTAGTGTCCCTCACAGATACGCAGTATTTT.